This entry lists 15 T cell receptor beta chains sequenced from one sample in a study of blood T cell repertoires in COVID-19. Libraries were prepared by immunoSEQ multiplex PCR; TCRdb keeps only in-frame clonotypes and omits some of them. There are just over 60,000 clones in the sample; about three quarters occur only once, and 15% to 20% lies in the top ten. The sample comprised peripheral blood. The receptors shown here come from a man aged 30-40 years with COVID-19, enrolled during active disease.

The chain employs TRBV12-5 and TRBJ2-3, with TRBD1 as a possible D gene (6 bases). V gave up 1 base and J gave up 1 base, with 6 bases separating them. The length of the CDR3 is 14 residues. The V gene's germline CDR1 is LGHNT and CDR2 FRNRAP. CDR3 residues: CASGLEGGTDTQYF. The CDR3 nucleotides are TGTGCTAGTGGTTTGGAGGGGGGCACAGATACGCAGTATTTT.

Only one count was recorded for this clone. This chain uses TRBV4-1 with TRBJ2-2; 12 bases align to TRBD2. Looked up from germline, CDR1 is MGHRA and CDR2 is YSYEKL. This CDR3 is built from 19 residues. Trimming cost V 8 bases and J 4 bases; bases outside gene matches: 17. In DNA form, the CDR3 reads TGCGCCAGCGCAGGATGGACTAGGACTAGCGGGGTAGGCACCGGGGAGCTGTTTTTT. Residues: CASAGWTRTSGVGTGELFF.

The rearrangement uses TRBV2 and TRBJ1-6, with 7 bases identical to TRBD1. The V gene end was trimmed by 9 bases and the J gene end by 8 bases; junction bases not matched to a gene: 4. This CDR3 has 12 residues. Germline values: CDR1 SNHLY, CDR2 FYNNEI. The DNA of the CDR3 is TGTGCCAGACAGGGGACGGATTCACCCCTCCACTTT. Its protein product is CARQGTDSPLHF.

This rearrangement joins TRBV11-2 to TRBJ2-7; 11 positions match TRBD2. The CDR3 spans 16 residues. V shed 1 base and J 1 base; nucleotides not matched to a gene: 3. Germline loops: CDR1 SGHAT, CDR2 FQNNGV. CDR3 loop: CASSLAWTSGSYEQYF. CDR3 nucleotide sequence: TGTGCCAGCAGCTTAGCCTGGACTAGCGGGTCCTACGAGCAGTACTTC.

This clone has just a few counts. The chain couples TRBV5-1 to TRBJ1-6; D might be TRBD1 (6 bases). V lost 4 bases and J 0 bases, leaving 17 bases between the germline ends. The CDR3 loop spans 18 amino acids. Germline V gene data show CDR1 as SGHRS and CDR2 as YFSETQ. CDR3 coding DNA: TGCGCCAGCAGCGCCGGGACATTTGATAGCTCCTATAATTCACCCCTCCACTTT. As protein: CASSAGTFDSSYNSPLHF.

This chain joins TRBV27 and TRBJ2-1; TRBD2 matches 12 bases. Trimming removed 4 bases from V and 5 bases from J; junction bases left unmatched: 3. CDR1 and CDR2 from the germline V gene are MNHEY and SMNVEV (reference sequence). The CDR3 has 15 amino acids. CDR3 in DNA: TGTGCCAGCAGTTCGACTAGCGGGGGCCACAATGAGCAGTTCTTC. Amino acid sequence: CASSSTSGGHNEQFF.

The genes are TRBV30 and TRBJ2-2; weak D call: TRBD1 (6 bases). V lost 3 bases, J lost 2 bases, and 10 bases lay in between. This CDR3 is 14 amino acids long. The germline CDR1 and CDR2 sequences are GTSNPN and SVGIG (reference sequence). DNA for the CDR3: TGTGCCTGGAGAAAGGGGGTTAACACCGGGGAGCTGTTTTTT. This sequence encodes CAWRKGVNTGELFF.

The chain couples TRBV11-2 to TRBJ1-1; 7 bases map to TRBD1. The germline gives CDR1 SGHAT, CDR2 FQNNGV. The CDR3 covers 12 residues. The trim removed 3 bases at V and 8 bases at J, leaving 3 bases unmatched. The CDR3 here is CASSFQQGEAFF. CDR3 nucleotide sequence: TGTGCCAGCAGCTTCCAACAGGGGGAAGCTTTCTTT.

Only one count was recorded for this clone. V is TRBV11-2 and J is TRBJ1-2; unclear D gene. Germline values: CDR1 SGHAT, CDR2 FQNNGV. The CDR3 extends over 13 amino acids. Trimming took off 4 bases at V and 7 bases at J, with 13 bases between the two ends. CDR3 sequence: CASSSPRTGGYTF. In nucleotides, the CDR3 is TGTGCCAGCAGCTCCCCCCGGACTGGTGGCTACACCTTC.

This chain uses TRBV5-1 with TRBJ2-1; D possibly corresponds to TRBD1 (5 bases). The CDR3 spans 14 residues. V was shortened by 0 bases and J by 4 bases, with 8 bases between the two germline ends. Germline V gene lookup returns CDR1 SGHRS and CDR2 YFSETQ. CDR3 sequence: CASSLARTYNEQFF. CDR3 sequence (DNA): TGCGCCAGCAGCTTGGCCAGGACATACAATGAGCAGTTCTTC.

This clone has just a few counts. The chain has TRBV6-5 and TRBJ1-1, with D possibly being TRBD1 (5 bases). Germline CDR1 and CDR2: MNHEY and SVGAGI. Trimming took off 2 bases at V and 5 bases at J, with 9 bases between the two ends. The length of the CDR3 is 13 residues. CDR3 DNA sequence: TGTGCCAGCAGTTACACAGGTCAAACTGAAGCTTTCTTT. It specifies CASSYTGQTEAFF.

The gene calls are TRBV28 and TRBJ2-3; 11 nucleotides agree with TRBD2. Germline V lookup: CDR1 MDHEN, CDR2 SYDVKM. J was trimmed by 3 bases and V by 5 bases; bases with no gene match: 4. The CDR3 is made up of 15 amino acids. The CDR3 nucleotides are TGTGCCAGCAGTGTTACTAGCGGGGGAACAGATACGCAGTATTTT. Translating gives CASSVTSGGTDTQYF. The full variable domain, in which reference TRBV28 and TRBJ2-3 provide the parts outside the CDR3, is DVKVTQSSRYLVKRTGEKVFLECVQDMDHENMFWYRQDPGLGLRLIYFSYDVKMKEKGDIPEGYSVSREKKERFSLILESASTNQTSMYLCASSVTSGGTDTQYFGPGTRLTVL.

The table lists this clone with a count of one. The V call is TRBV6-4, the J call TRBJ2-5; 10 bases fit TRBD2. Per the germline V gene, CDR1 is MRHNA and CDR2 is SNTAGT. J lost 3 bases, V lost 4 bases, and 5 bases had no gene match. The CDR3 is 15 residues long. CDR3 loop: CASSVLAGEKETQYF. For the CDR3, the DNA is TGTGCCAGCAGTGTGCTAGCGGGGGAGAAAGAGACCCAGTACTTC.

The CDR3 region is CASSLAAGVGYTF. As DNA, the CDR3 is TGTGCCAGCAGTTTAGCGGCAGGGGTAGGGTACACCTTC. The chain combines TRBV12-3 or TRBV12-4 with TRBJ1-2; D possibly corresponds to TRBD1 (6 bases). The CDR3 totals 13 residues. The germline V and J ends were trimmed by 0 bases and 11 bases, with 13 bases remaining between them.

The genes are TRBV6-5 and TRBJ2-3; D is unresolved. The CDR3 spans 15 residues. Germline V lookup: CDR1 MNHEY, CDR2 SVGAGI. The germline V and J ends were trimmed by 7 bases and 2 bases, with 16 bases remaining between them. This CDR3 reads CASMLGPELTDTQYF. For the CDR3, the DNA is TGTGCCAGCATGCTGGGCCCCGAACTCACAGATACGCAGTATTTT.